This T cell receptor beta chain was obtained from a study of T cell responses to AZD1222 COVID-19 vaccine. Study-wide findings and caveats: Unmutated regions of variants are reportedly targeted by nearly half of spike-specific TCRs.

TCRdb's table, derived via immunoSEQ multiplex PCR, lists solely in-frame clones and lacks some. Here the sample spans 150,000 to 200,000 clones, around 90% being singletons. V was clipped by 6 bases and J by 7 bases, with 16 bases between them. This CDR3 is built from 13 residues. Germline CDR1 reads SGHRS; CDR2 reads YFSETQ. This clone appeared once. Its antigen is unknown. The chain employs TRBV5-1 and TRBJ1-2; a weak D match, TRBD1 (6 bases). This clonotype was obtained from an adult who received the MenACWY meningococcal vaccine as a control. The starting material was peripheral blood, obtained 28 days after the second dose of the MenACWY control vaccine. CDR3 bases: TGCGCCAGCACCCCAGGGGACGGCGGTGGCTACACCTTC. Translation gives CASTPGDGGGYTF.